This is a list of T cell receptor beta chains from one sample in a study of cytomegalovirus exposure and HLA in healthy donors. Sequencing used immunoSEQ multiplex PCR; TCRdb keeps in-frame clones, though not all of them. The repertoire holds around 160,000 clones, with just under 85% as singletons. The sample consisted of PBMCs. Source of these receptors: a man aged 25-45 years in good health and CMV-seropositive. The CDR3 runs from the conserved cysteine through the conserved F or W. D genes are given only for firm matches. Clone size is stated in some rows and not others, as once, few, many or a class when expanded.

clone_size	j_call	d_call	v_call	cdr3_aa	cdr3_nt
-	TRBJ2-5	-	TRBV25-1	CASSLPGPETQYF	TGTGCCAGCAGCTTACCGGGTCCGGAGACCCAGTACTTC
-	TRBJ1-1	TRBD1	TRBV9	CASSVGPGGNTEAFF	TGTGCCAGCAGCGTAGGCCCAGGGGGGAACACTGAAGCTTTCTTT
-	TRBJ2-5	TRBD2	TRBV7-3	CASSDSGGAGETQYF	TGTGCCAGCAGCGATAGCGGGGGGGCCGGAGAGACCCAGTACTTC
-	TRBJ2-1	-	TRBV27	CASIPLATVGNEQFF	TGTGCCAGCATCCCCCTAGCGACCGTCGGCAATGAGCAGTTCTTC
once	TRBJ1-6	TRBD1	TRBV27	CATLDRAPRGLHF	TGTGCCACCCTGGACAGGGCCCCAAGAGGCCTCCACTTT
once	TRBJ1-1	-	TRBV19	CASSIPRQVNTEAFF	TGTGCCAGTAGTATCCCCCGACAGGTGAACACTGAAGCTTTCTTT
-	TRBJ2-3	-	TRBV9	CASSPGGTDTQYF	TGTGCCAGCAGCCCAGGGGGCACAGATACGCAGTATTTT
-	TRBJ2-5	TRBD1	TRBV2	CAIVRDRGYRETQYF	TGTGCCATCGTGAGGGACAGGGGGTACCGAGAGACCCAGTACTTC
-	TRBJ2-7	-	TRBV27	CASKAEGWDEQYF	TGTGCCAGCAAAGCGGAAGGGTGGGACGAGCAGTACTTC
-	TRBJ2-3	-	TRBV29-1	CSVEDQRQAYTQYF	TGCAGCGTTGAAGATCAAAGACAGGCATATACGCAGTATTTT
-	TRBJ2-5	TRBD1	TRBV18	CASSPALSRQGHIYFIQETQYF	TGTGCCAGCTCACCAGCGCTCTCGAGACAGGGTCACATTTATTTCATTCAAGAGACCCAGTACTTC
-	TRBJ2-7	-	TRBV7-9	CASSPPSTSSYEQYF	TGTGCCAGCAGCCCACCAAGTACCAGCTCCTACGAGCAGTACTTC
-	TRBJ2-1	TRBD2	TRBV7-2	CASSPGLAGYNEQFF	TGTGCCAGCAGCCCGGGACTAGCGGGGTACAATGAGCAGTTCTTC
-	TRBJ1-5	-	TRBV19	CASSPSTGLRQPQHF	TGTGCCAGTAGTCCGTCTACAGGGCTCAGACAGCCCCAGCATTTT
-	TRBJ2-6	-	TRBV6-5	CASSYWRSSGANVLTF	TGTGCCAGCAGCTACTGGCGGAGCTCTGGGGCCAACGTCCTGACTTTC
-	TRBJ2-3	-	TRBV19	CASSPGWGGQDTQYF	TGTGCCAGTAGTCCTGGTTGGGGGGGCCAAGATACGCAGTATTTT